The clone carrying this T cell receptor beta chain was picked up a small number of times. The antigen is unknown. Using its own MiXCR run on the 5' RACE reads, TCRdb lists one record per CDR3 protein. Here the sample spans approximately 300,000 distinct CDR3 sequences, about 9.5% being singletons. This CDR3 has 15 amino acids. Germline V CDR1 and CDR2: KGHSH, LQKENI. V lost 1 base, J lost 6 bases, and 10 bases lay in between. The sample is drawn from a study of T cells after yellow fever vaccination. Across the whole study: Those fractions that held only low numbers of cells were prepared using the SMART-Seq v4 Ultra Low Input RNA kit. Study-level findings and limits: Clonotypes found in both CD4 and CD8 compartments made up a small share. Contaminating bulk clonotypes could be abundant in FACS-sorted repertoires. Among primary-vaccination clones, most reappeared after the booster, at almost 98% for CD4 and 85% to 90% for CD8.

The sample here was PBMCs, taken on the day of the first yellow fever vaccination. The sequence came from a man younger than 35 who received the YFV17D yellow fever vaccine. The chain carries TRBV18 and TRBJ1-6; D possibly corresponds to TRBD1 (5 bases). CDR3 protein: CASSPRVQANSPLHF. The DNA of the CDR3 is TGTGCCAGCTCACCACGGGTACAGGCTAATTCACCCCTCCACTTT.